This T cell receptor (beta chain) was documented in a study of cytomegalovirus exposure and HLA in healthy donors. The study's findings and limits: Trimming of TCR beta V- and J-genes showed a link, identified in a later analysis, to a missense DCLRE1C variant.

Remarks on this clone: The antigen is not known.

The germline CDR1 and CDR2 sequences are MNHEY and SVGAGI. V lost 0 bases and J lost 3, with 8 bases in between. The CDR3 loop spans 14 amino acids. The PCR made use of 60 Vbeta and 13 Jbeta primers. This table comes from immunoSEQ multiplex PCR, and its TCRdb copy is limited to in-frame clones, with some not included. Of approximately 100,000 clones listed, approximately 66% are singletons. The TCR originated in a woman aged 45 to 65 in good health and CMV-seronegative. The chain couples TRBV6-5 to TRBJ1-2; possibly TRBD1 for D (6 bases). Sequenced: PBMCs. The CDR3 bases are TGTGCCAGCAGTTACTCGAAGGGGGACTATGGCTACACCTTC. Protein: CASSYSKGDYGYTF.